The TCR beta chain under discussion was sequenced for a study of blood T cell repertoires in COVID-19. About the study: The United States, Italy and Spain supplied acute and convalescent COVID-19 samples. Sources were T cells, B-cell-depleted T cells, or PBMCs; the material itself was cDNA or gDNA.

In the authors' workflow: Reference gene primer amplification gave nucleated cell count estimates. The table came from immunoSEQ multiplex PCR; TCRdb's copy has only in-frame clones and leaves some out. The V and J calls and clone size are taken from that table; D and trimming were inferred from the DNA. Of around 200,000 clones in the sample, approximately 87% were seen once. The sample consisted of peripheral blood. The TCR comes from a man in his sixties who had recovered from COVID-19.

The CDR3 sequence is CSASRSGVSTDTQYF. The CDR3 nucleotides are TGCAGTGCTAGTAGAAGCGGGGTTAGCACAGATACGCAGTATTTT. The chain couples TRBV20-1 to TRBJ2-3, with TRBD2 identical over 7 bases. Trimming removed 3 bases from V and 0 bases from J; junction bases left unmatched: 6. In germline, CDR1 is DFQATT, CDR2 SNEGSKA (reference sequence). The CDR3 is 15 residues long.